This T cell receptor beta chain was sequenced during a study of Ad26.COV2.S vaccination and SARS-CoV-2 variants. The germline CDR1 and CDR2 sequences are SGHRS and YFSETQ. V gave up 4 bases and J gave up 2 bases; unmatched junction bases: 4. The CDR3 extends over 14 amino acids. Treatment: about 20 received Ad26.COV2.S at low or high dose, single or two shots; roughly 5 received placebo; per-sample allocation not given. Following the first vaccine or placebo injection, samples were taken on day 63. The data were produced by immunoSEQ multiplex PCR, yet TCRdb's version contains in-frame clones alone and is incomplete. The sample lists 440,000 or so clones, roughly 87% occurring once.

This chain connects TRBV5-1 to TRBJ2-5, with 8 bases that match TRBD1. The sequence came from a person aged 18-65 years who received the Ad26.COV2.S COVID-19 vaccine or a placebo. The material sequenced was peripheral blood, taken in a trial of Ad26.COV2.S vaccine versus placebo. CDR3 sequence: CASSVWDRQETQYF. As DNA, the CDR3 is TGCGCCAGCAGCGTCTGGGACAGGCAAGAGACCCAGTACTTC.